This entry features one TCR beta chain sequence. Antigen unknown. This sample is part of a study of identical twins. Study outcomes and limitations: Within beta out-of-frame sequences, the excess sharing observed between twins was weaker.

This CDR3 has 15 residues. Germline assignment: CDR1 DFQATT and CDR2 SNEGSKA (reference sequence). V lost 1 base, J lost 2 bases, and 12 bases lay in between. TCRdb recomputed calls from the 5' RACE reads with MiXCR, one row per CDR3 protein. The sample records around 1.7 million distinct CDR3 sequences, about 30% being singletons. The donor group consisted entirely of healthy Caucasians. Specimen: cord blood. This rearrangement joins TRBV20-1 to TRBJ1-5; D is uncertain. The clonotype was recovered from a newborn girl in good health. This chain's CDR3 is CSARAWTGGNQPQHF. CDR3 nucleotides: TGCAGTGCTAGAGCCTGGACTGGCGGCAATCAGCCCCAGCATTTT.